The 22 T cell receptor beta chains given below trace back to one sample, sequenced in a study of T cells in women clearing cervical HPV infection. Libraries were prepared by immunoSEQ multiplex PCR; TCRdb keeps only in-frame clonotypes and omits some of them. In all, the sample yields fewer than 35,000 clones. Source material: blood buffy coat. Source of these receptors: a woman between 18 and 70 years old with a cervical HPV16 infection that either progressed to CIN3+ or cleared (not recorded which).

In the case of this clone: Read data end 3 residues before the CDR3 end; the end is taken from the germline J gene. The rearrangement uses TRBV13 and TRBJ2-3; 7 bases are a match to TRBD1. This CDR3 is built from 19 residues. The germline V gene has CDR1 PRHDT and CDR2 FYEKMQ (reference sequence). The sequenced part of the CDR3 DNA is TGTGCCAGCAGCCGAGTTTGGACAGGATCGATTGGCCCAACGTCGACG. It yields the protein CASSRVWTGSIGPTST. The whole CDR3 sequence reads CASSRVWTGSIGPTSTQYF.

On this clone itself: The CDR3 goes on 3 residues after the read ends, and that part is filled in from the germline J gene. The rearrangement joins TRBV7-2 to TRBJ2-7, with D possibly TRBD2 on 5 matching bases. The ends were cut back, 4 bases at V and 2 bases at J, with 9 bases in the middle. The CDR3 covers 13 residues. CDR1 is SGHTA, CDR2 FQGNSA, per germline. The CDR3 region is CASSSIGAYEQYF. CDR3 DNA, as far as it was read: TGTGCCAGCAGCTCGATCGGGGCCTACGAG.

On this clone: From the germline J gene comes the end of the CDR3, since the read stops 3 residues before it. The rearrangement joins TRBV20-1 to TRBJ1-4; D is unresolved. This CDR3 is built from 14 residues. Germline loops: CDR1 DFQATT, CDR2 SNEGSKA (reference sequence). The sequenced CDR3 bases are TGCAGTGCTACCACGGTCGGGTTAAATTCACCA. Translation: CSATTVGLNSP. The whole CDR3 protein reads CSATTVGLNSPLFF.

With respect to this clone: Read sequence stops 3 residues before the CDR3 end, and the germline J gene provides the missing end. This chain joins TRBV11-2 and TRBJ1-5; TRBD1 is a possible D gene (6 bases). This CDR3 comprises 13 residues. Germline assignment: CDR1 SGHAT and CDR2 FQNNGV. V was clipped by 4 bases and J by 4 bases, with 8 bases between them. This chain's CDR3 is CASSSGQNQPQHF. The CDR3 DNA, read in part, is TGTGCCAGCAGCTCCGGACAGAATCAGCCC.

The DNA read from the CDR3 is TGTGCCAGCAGCCGTGCCGGGACTAGCGGGGGGAATCCTCGCACAGATACG. This sequence encodes CASSRAGTSGGNPRTDT. The complete CDR3 protein is CASSRAGTSGGNPRTDTQYF. The chain carries TRBV13 and TRBJ2-3; 15 positions agree with TRBD2. The read is 3 residues too short to cover the CDR3 end, so that end is filled in from the germline J gene. The V segment lost 5 bases and the J segment 1 base; nucleotides outside the gene matches: 13. The V gene's germline CDR1 is PRHDT and CDR2 FYEKMQ (reference sequence). This CDR3 has 20 amino acids.

A word on this clone: Coverage ceases 3 residues before the CDR3 finishes, and the germline J gene fills in the end. The chain has TRBV18 and TRBJ2-3, with TRBD1 matching over 8 bases. There are 14 residues in the CDR3. Per germline, CDR1 KGHSH and CDR2 LQKENI. This CDR3 is CASSPGQAQETQYF. The CDR3 bases that were read are TGTGCCAGCTCACCGGGACAGGCCCAAGAGACG. Variable domain in full (rest from reference TRBV18 and TRBJ2-3): NAGVMQNPRHLVRRRGQEARLRCSPMKGHSHVYWYRQLPEEGLKFMVYLQKENIIDESGMPKERFSAEFPKEGPSILRIQQVVRGDSAAYFCASSPGQAQETQYFGPGTRLTVL.

To note about this clone: The read ends 3 residues early relative to the CDR3; the germline J gene fills the gap. V is TRBV20-1 and J is TRBJ2-3, with D hard to call. Germline CDR1 DFQATT, CDR2 SNEGSKA (reference sequence). This CDR3 region has 13 residues. Trimming took 1 base from V and 5 from J, leaving 10 bases between them. Incomplete CDR3 DNA: TGCAGTGCTAGAGGTCCAGCTAGAGATACG. Its protein is CSARGPARDT. The complete CDR3 protein is CSARGPARDTQYF.

A remark on this clone: Read data end 3 residues before the CDR3 end; the end is taken from the germline J gene. V is TRBV18 and J is TRBJ2-7; no clear D. In germline, CDR1 is KGHSH, CDR2 LQKENI. With 2 bases removed from V and 0 bases from J, the gap between germline ends came to 11 bases. The CDR3 is 15 residues long. CDR3 loop: CASSPMAASSYEQYF. Partial CDR3 DNA: TGTGCCAGCTCACCAATGGCAGCGAGCTCCTACGAG.

On this clone itself: A junction boundary mismatches the germline segment, possibly from a read error. Read data end 3 residues before the CDR3 end; the end is taken from the germline J gene. This chain joins TRBV4-2 and TRBJ1-2, with 7 bases matching TRBD1. The CDR3 covers 16 residues. Germline assignment: CDR1 LGHNA and CDR2 YNFKEQ. The DNA read from the CDR3 is TGCGCCAGCAGCCGAAATATAATGGGGACAGAGGGCGGC. Residues: CASSRNIMGTEGG. The entire CDR3 is CASSRNIMGTEGGYTF.

With respect to this clone: The read is 3 residues too short to cover the CDR3 end, so that end is filled in from the germline J gene. The chain uses TRBV18 and TRBJ2-1; the match to TRBD2 covers 10 bases. The CDR3 is 15 residues long. V trimming: 6 bases; J trimming: 8 bases; junction bases outside the gene matches: 10. Germline V gene sequence: CDR1 KGHSH, CDR2 LQKENI. CDR3 DNA (partial): TGTGCCAGCTCCCTCACTAGCGGGAACCCCCATGAG. It encodes CASSLTSGNPHE. The whole CDR3 region reads CASSLTSGNPHEQFF.

As for this clone: The read terminates 3 residues before the CDR3 end, so the remaining end is supplied by the germline J gene. The chain couples TRBV30 to TRBJ2-4; TRBD1 is a possible D gene (6 bases). Germline CDR1 GTSNPN, CDR2 SVGIG (reference sequence). The CDR3 runs to 14 residues. The DNA read from the CDR3 is TGTGCCTGGAATGACAGGTCACCTAACTATGGT. This codes for CAWNDRSPNYG. In full, the CDR3 is CAWNDRSPNYGQYF. Together with reference TRBV30 and TRBJ2-4, the CDR3 gives the full variable domain: SQTIHQWPATLVQPVGSPLSLECTVEGTSNPNLYWYRQAAGRGLQLLFYSVGIGQISSEVPQNLSASRPQDRQFILSSKKLLLSDSGFYLCAWNDRSPNYGQYFGAGTRLSVL.

In regard to this clone: The read ends 3 residues before the CDR3 terminus; that terminus is restored from the germline J gene. V usage is TRBV7-9 and J usage is TRBJ1-1, with TRBD1 as a possible D gene (5 bases). The CDR3 runs 12 residues. From germline, CDR1 is SEHNR and CDR2 FQNEAQ (reference sequence). CDR3 DNA (partial): TGTGCCAGCAGCTTCAAGTCAGGGGAA. Translating gives CASSFKSGE. The whole CDR3 is CASSFKSGEAFF.

Regarding this clone: The CDR3 end is not reached by the read, which stops 3 residues before it; the germline J gene fills it in. The rearrangement joins TRBV14 to TRBJ1-1; D gene unclear. Germline V gene lookup returns CDR1 SGHDN and CDR2 FVKESK. The CDR3 extends over 16 amino acids. The ends were cut back, 1 base at V and 1 base at J, with 13 bases in the middle. CDR3 bases read: TGTGCCAGCAGCCAAGGCCGCGAGGAGGGGAACACTGAA. Translating it yields CASSQGREEGNTE. From start to end, the CDR3 is CASSQGREEGNTEAFF.

The sequenced part of the CDR3 DNA is TGCAGTGCTAGGTCACGTAGCGGGGGGGGCACAGATACG. This encodes CSARSRSGGGTDT. The whole CDR3 is CSARSRSGGGTDTQYF. The rearrangement joins TRBV20-1 to TRBJ2-3; TRBD2 matches 11 bases. The CDR3 end lies 3 residues beyond the end of the read and is filled in from the germline J gene. The CDR3 has 16 residues. The germline V gene encodes CDR1 DFQATT and CDR2 SNEGSKA (reference sequence). With 3 bases clipped from V and 1 base from J, the junction kept 6 bases outside the gene matches.

With respect to this clone: At one end, the junction sequence differs from germline, possibly due to a read error. Read sequence stops 3 residues before the CDR3 end, and the germline J gene provides the missing end. The chain couples TRBV4-2 to TRBJ2-7, with D perhaps matching TRBD2 (6 bases). There are 15 residues in the CDR3. Germline V gene sequence: CDR1 LGHNA, CDR2 YNFKEQ. The DNA read from the CDR3 is TGCGCCAGCAGCCAAGATCCTAGCGCTACCTACGAG. This codes for CASSQDPSATYE. The entire CDR3 protein reads CASSQDPSATYEQYF.

Details on this clone: The read comes to an end 3 residues before the CDR3 does, leaving the germline J gene to fill in the end. This chain uses TRBV15 with TRBJ1-5; D unclear. V was shortened by 0 bases and J by 3 bases, with 9 bases between the two germline ends. Germline-derived CDR1 and CDR2 are LNHNV and YYDKDF (reference sequence). The CDR3 length is 15 residues. The CDR3 here is CATSRDKGYNQPQHF. The sequenced part of the CDR3 DNA is TGTGCCACCAGCAGAGATAAAGGGTACAATCAGCCC.

As to this clone: The DNA ends 3 residues before the CDR3 does, and the rest of the CDR3 is filled in from the germline J gene. This sequence joins TRBV4-1 and TRBJ2-4, with D maybe TRBD1 (6 bases). Germline lookup yields CDR1 MGHRA and CDR2 YSYEKL. The CDR3 is made up of 18 amino acids. V was clipped by 5 bases and J by 0 bases, with 20 bases between them. The sequenced part of the CDR3 DNA is TGCGCCAGCAGCAACCCCCCCGGACAGCCAATAGCCAAAAACATT. This translates into CASSNPPGQPIAKNI. The CDR3 as a whole reads CASSNPPGQPIAKNIQYF.

Remarks on this clone: The read ends 3 residues early relative to the CDR3; the germline J gene fills the gap. The chain has TRBV13 and TRBJ1-4; TRBD1 is a possible D gene (5 bases). Germline V lookup: CDR1 PRHDT, CDR2 FYEKMQ (reference sequence). V lost 2 bases and J lost 2, with 12 bases in between. The CDR3 has 16 residues. Here the CDR3 reads CASSLRGGTTNEKLFF. The sequenced CDR3 bases are TGTGCCAGCAGCTTAAGGGGTGGAACGACTAATGAAAAA.

With respect to this clone: The DNA ends 3 residues before the CDR3 does, and the rest of the CDR3 is filled in from the germline J gene. This chain connects TRBV6-1 to TRBJ2-1; the D gene is possibly TRBD1 (6 bases). Germline loops: CDR1 MNHNS, CDR2 SASEGT. This CDR3 comprises 15 residues. The V end lost 4 bases, the J end lost 7 bases, and 17 bases lay between the germline ends. Partial CDR3 DNA: TGTGCCAGCAGTGGAGATTGGCAGGGGTGGAATGAG. As protein: CASSGDWQGWNE. The CDR3 as a whole reads CASSGDWQGWNEQFF.

About this clone: The missing CDR3 end, 3 residues past where the read stops, is filled in from the germline J gene. This chain connects TRBV20-1 to TRBJ1-1; 7 bases agree with TRBD1. Germline assignment: CDR1 DFQATT and CDR2 SNEGSKA (reference sequence). The V and J ends lost 4 bases and 1 base, in that order; junction bases with no gene match: 3. CDR3 size: 13 residues. The sequenced CDR3 bases are TGCAGTGCTACCCGACAGGGGAACACTGAA. The encoded protein is CSATRQGNTE. The whole CDR3 protein is CSATRQGNTEAFF.

About this clone itself: From the germline J gene comes the end of the CDR3, since the read stops 3 residues before it. The V call is TRBV20-1, the J call TRBJ2-5, with 8 bases that match TRBD2. The CDR3 runs to 15 residues. The germline CDR1 and CDR2 sequences are DFQATT and SNEGSKA (reference sequence). The trim removed 3 bases at V and 1 base at J, leaving 7 bases unmatched. The part of the CDR3 DNA that was read is TGCAGTGCTAGTATAACTAGCGGACCCCAAGAGACC. Translated, it gives CSASITSGPQET. From start to end, the CDR3 is CSASITSGPQETQYF.

The sequenced part of the CDR3 DNA is TGTGCCAGCAGCTTGACAGGGGCGAGGCACGAG. Its protein is CASSLTGARHE. The whole CDR3 sequence reads CASSLTGARHEQYF. The V call is TRBV7-3, the J call TRBJ2-7; 8 bases are a match to TRBD1. The read terminates 3 residues ahead of where the CDR3 ends, so the germline J gene completes it. V was pared by 3 bases and J by 5 bases, with 6 bases of the junction left unmatched. The CDR3 has 14 amino acids. Germline CDR1 reads SGHTA; CDR2 reads FQGTGA.